This T cell receptor beta chain derives from a study of T cell responses to AZD1222 COVID-19 vaccine. Using immunoSEQ multiplex PCR, the repertoire was profiled, and TCRdb retains in-frame clones only, with some absent. Altogether about 120,000 clones are present, 80% to 95% being singletons, with the ten largest covering about 2.5%. Second-dose schedules of about 4 or about 12 weeks were combined. Study-level findings and limits: There were mostly white British donors and more females than males, and clonal diversity was possibly underestimated.

The CDR3 loop spans 12 amino acids. The V and J ends lost 4 bases and 1 base respectively, with 4 bases between them. CDR1 is SGHAT and CDR2 is FQNNGV in the germline V gene. Points on this clone: As yet, its antigen is unknown.

The sample consisted of peripheral blood, taken 28 days after the second AZD1222 dose. The J gene is TRBJ1-1, the V gene TRBV11-2, with D unresolved. The clonotype was recovered from an adult who received the AZD1222 COVID-19 vaccine. CDR3 amino acids: CASSSQNTEAFF. As DNA, the CDR3 is TGTGCCAGCAGCTCACAGAACACTGAAGCTTTCTTT.